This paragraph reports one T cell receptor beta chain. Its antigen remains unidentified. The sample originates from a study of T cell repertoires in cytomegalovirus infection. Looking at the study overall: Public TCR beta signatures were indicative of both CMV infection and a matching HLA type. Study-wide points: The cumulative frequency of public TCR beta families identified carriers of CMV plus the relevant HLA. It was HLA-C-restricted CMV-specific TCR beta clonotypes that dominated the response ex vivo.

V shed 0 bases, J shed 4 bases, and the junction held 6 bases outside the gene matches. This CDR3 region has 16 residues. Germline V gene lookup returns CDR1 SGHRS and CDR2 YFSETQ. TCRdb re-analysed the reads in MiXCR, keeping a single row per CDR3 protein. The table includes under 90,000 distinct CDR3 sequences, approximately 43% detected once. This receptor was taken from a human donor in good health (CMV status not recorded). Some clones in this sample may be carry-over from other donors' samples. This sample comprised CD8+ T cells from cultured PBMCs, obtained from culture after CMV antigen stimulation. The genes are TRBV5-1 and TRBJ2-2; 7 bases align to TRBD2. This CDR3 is CASSLVATGGTGELFF. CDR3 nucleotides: TGCGCCAGCAGCTTGGTGGCGACGGGGGGCACCGGGGAGCTGTTTTTT.